The T cell receptor (beta chain) described here comes from a study of siplizumab effects on memory and regulatory T cells. Trimming stripped 7 bases from V and 2 bases from J, with 12 bases between. Per germline, CDR1 LNHDA and CDR2 SQIVND (reference sequence). CDR3 size: 14 residues. Sequencing used immunoSEQ multiplex PCR; TCRdb keeps in-frame clones, though not all of them. The repertoire holds some 100,000 clones, with 93% as singletons. The sequenced material came from non-Treg CD4+ T cells sorted from blood. The chain links TRBV19 to TRBJ1-3; D may be TRBD1 (5 bases). The TCR sequence derives from a human donor in good health. The CDR3 bases are TGTGCCAGTAACGTTCAGGGTACTGGAAACACCATATATTTT. Encoded protein: CASNVQGTGNTIYF.